The rows below give T cell receptor beta chains drawn from one sample of a study of OX40 agonist ivuxolimab in advanced cancers. TCRdb keeps only in-frame clones here, not all; method: immunoSEQ multiplex PCR. The data hold around 70,000 clones, with 88% observed a single time. The source was CD4+ or CD8+ T cells sorted from blood, collected in a trial of the OX40 agonist ivuxolimab. The receptors shown here come from an adult with an advanced solid tumor such as melanoma, head and neck, liver or kidney cancer. Both conserved end residues are part of each CDR3. A D gene is named only where the DNA matches it firmly. Only some rows state a clone size, as once, few, many or a class for expanded clones.

V gene	J gene	D gene	clone size	CDR3 DNA	CDR3 protein
TRBV7-8	TRBJ1-4	TRBD1	-	TGTGCCAGCAGCCAATGGGACAGGGACAATGAAAAACTGTTTTTT	CASSQWDRDNEKLFF
TRBV7-2	TRBJ2-2	TRBD1	-	TGTGCCAGCAGGGCAGGGGGCCCCGGGGAGCTGTTTTTT	CASRAGGPGELFF
TRBV7-9	TRBJ1-3	-	-	TGTGCCAGCAGCTTAGCAGGGGAAAACACCATATATTTT	CASSLAGENTIYF
TRBV7-2	TRBJ1-5	-	-	TGTGCCAGCAGCTTTGACGGGCGGCAGCTATATAGCAATCAGCCCCAGCATTTT	CASSFDGRQLYSNQPQHF
TRBV9	TRBJ1-1	TRBD1	-	TGTGCCAGCAGCGTAGTTGCCGGGACAGCTGAAGCTTTCTTT	CASSVVAGTAEAFF
TRBV2	TRBJ1-1	-	-	TGTGCCAGCACCCCGTTTGGTTTGAACACTGAAGCTTTCTTT	CASTPFGLNTEAFF
TRBV27	TRBJ2-7	TRBD2	-	TGTGCCAGCAGTGCGGGACTAGCGGGGGTGTACGAGCAGTACTTC	CASSAGLAGVYEQYF
TRBV19	TRBJ1-1	TRBD1	-	TGTGCCAGTAGTACCGGACAGGGGGGTATCACTGAAGCTTTCTTT	CASSTGQGGITEAFF
TRBV5-1	TRBJ2-1	TRBD2	-	TGCGCCAGCAGCCTGCAGCTAGCGGGAGTTAACAATGAGCAGTTCTTC	CASSLQLAGVNNEQFF
TRBV6-1	TRBJ2-1	-	-	TGTGCCAGCAGTGACCGGGACTACAATGAGCAGTTCTTC	CASSDRDYNEQFF
TRBV30	TRBJ1-6	TRBD1	-	TGTGCCTGGAGTGCCCCCGGGACAGGGGGCCGTTCACCCCTCCACTTT	CAWSAPGTGGRSPLHF
TRBV5-1	TRBJ1-4	-	-	TGCGCCAGCAGCTTGGGATGGCGGACGGAAGATAATGAAAAACTGTTTTTT	CASSLGWRTEDNEKLFF
TRBV18	TRBJ2-5	-	once	TGTGCCAGCTCACCACGGGTCCAGCAAGAGACCCAGTACTTC	CASSPRVQQETQYF
TRBV28	TRBJ1-1	TRBD1	-	TGTGCCAGCAGTTCGACGGGACAGGGGAAAGGTGAAGCTTTCTTT	CASSSTGQGKGEAFF
TRBV9	TRBJ1-5	-	-	TGTGCCAGCAGCCCCACGGACCTTTTGTATCAGCCCCAGCATTTT	CASSPTDLLYQPQHF
TRBV7-9	TRBJ2-3	-	-	TGTGCCAGCAGCTTAGAAGGGACAGATACGCAGTATTTT	CASSLEGTDTQYF
TRBV7-9	TRBJ2-3	-	-	TGTGCCAGCAGCCCTACGATCGCGACTAGCACAGATACGCAGTATTTT	CASSPTIATSTDTQYF
TRBV7-9	TRBJ2-7	TRBD1	-	TGTGCCAGCAGCCAAACAGGGGACGAGCAGTACTTC	CASSQTGDEQYF
TRBV6-1	TRBJ1-5	-	-	TGTGCCAGCAGTGAGATCGGGGTGCGGCAGCCCCAGCATTTT	CASSEIGVRQPQHF
TRBV29-1	TRBJ2-3	-	-	TGCTCCTTTTTTAATAGATTCGGTACGCAGTATTTT	CSFFNRFGTQYF
TRBV7-9	TRBJ1-1	-	-	TGTGCCAGCAGCTTAGGTGTAGGGAAGAACACTGAAGCTTTCTTT	CASSLGVGKNTEAFF
TRBV4-2	TRBJ2-2	TRBD2	once	TGTGCCAGCAGCCAAGGGTCTAGCGGGGCCGGGGAGCTGTTTTTT	CASSQGSSGAGELFF